A selection of T cell receptor beta chains follows, all from one sample in a study of blood T cells in healthy people across ages. TCRdb fed the 5' RACE reads into MiXCR, producing one record per CDR3 protein. Among under 1,000,000 distinct CDR3 sequences listed, under 40% were seen once. Sequenced: blood. Receptors originate from a man between 18 and 29 years old in good health. The CDR3 runs from the conserved cysteine through the conserved F or W. D genes are given only for firm matches. Where a row states a size, it is once, few, many or the class of an expanded clone; other rows omit it.

v_call: TRBV12-3/TRBV12-4
clone_size: -
j_call: TRBJ2-3
d_call: -
cdr3_nt: TGTGCCAGCAGTTTTCTGTTCGGCACAGATACGCAGTATTTT
cdr3_aa: CASSFLFGTDTQYF

v_call: TRBV6-2/TRBV6-3
clone_size: -
j_call: TRBJ1-2
d_call: TRBD1
cdr3_nt: TGTGCCAGCAGCTCCGGGACAGGGGGCGCTTATGGCTACACCTTC
cdr3_aa: CASSSGTGGAYGYTF

v_call: TRBV10-3
clone_size: -
j_call: TRBJ2-2
d_call: -
cdr3_nt: TGTGCCATCAGTGAGCTGGACATCTCGAACACCGGGGAGCTGTTTTTT
cdr3_aa: CAISELDISNTGELFF

v_call: TRBV7-8
clone_size: few
j_call: TRBJ1-2
d_call: -
cdr3_nt: TGTGCCAGCAGCATTGCGGAAAACTATGGCTACACCTTC
cdr3_aa: CASSIAENYGYTF

v_call: TRBV9
clone_size: many
j_call: TRBJ1-4
d_call: -
cdr3_nt: TGTGCCAGCAGCGCCCAACCGGACGGTGAAAAACTGTTTTTT
cdr3_aa: CASSAQPDGEKLFF

v_call: TRBV7-2
clone_size: few
j_call: TRBJ2-4
d_call: TRBD2
cdr3_nt: TGTGCCAGCAGCTTTAAAGCGGGGGAGCCCGGGGCCAAAAACATTCAGTACTTC
cdr3_aa: CASSFKAGEPGAKNIQYF

v_call: TRBV9
clone_size: few
j_call: TRBJ2-1
d_call: -
cdr3_nt: TGTGCCAGCAGCCGTCAGGGAGGAGGCTCCTACAATGAGCAGTTCTTC
cdr3_aa: CASSRQGGGSYNEQFF

v_call: TRBV27
clone_size: -
j_call: TRBJ1-2
d_call: -
cdr3_nt: TGTGCCAGCAGTTTAGGGGTGGGCCAATATGGCTACACCTTC
cdr3_aa: CASSLGVGQYGYTF

v_call: TRBV5-5
clone_size: many
j_call: TRBJ2-1
d_call: -
cdr3_nt: TGTGCCAGCAGCGCGGGCTCTTCGACAGCCAATGAGCAGTTCTTC
cdr3_aa: CASSAGSSTANEQFF

v_call: TRBV11-2
clone_size: -
j_call: TRBJ1-1
d_call: -
cdr3_nt: TGTGCCAGCAGTTTGATCCAAACTGAAGCTTTCTTT
cdr3_aa: CASSLIQTEAFF

v_call: TRBV7-9
clone_size: -
j_call: TRBJ2-5
d_call: -
cdr3_nt: TGTGCCAGCAGCTTAGCGCACGGGAATCAAGAGACCCAGTACTTC
cdr3_aa: CASSLAHGNQETQYF

v_call: TRBV12-3/TRBV12-4
clone_size: few
j_call: TRBJ2-6
d_call: -
cdr3_nt: TGTGCCATAGGGTTTAACTCTGGGGCCAACGTCCTGACTTTC
cdr3_aa: CAIGFNSGANVLTF

v_call: TRBV20-1
clone_size: -
j_call: TRBJ2-7
d_call: TRBD1
cdr3_nt: TGCAGTCCAAGACAGGGCGACGAGCAGTACTTC
cdr3_aa: CSPRQGDEQYF

v_call: TRBV12-3/TRBV12-4
clone_size: many
j_call: TRBJ2-3
d_call: -
cdr3_nt: TGTGCCAGCAGCTTCGGGGCCGGAGATACGCAGTATTTT
cdr3_aa: CASSFGAGDTQYF

v_call: TRBV27
clone_size: -
j_call: TRBJ1-1
d_call: TRBD1
cdr3_nt: TGTGCCAGCACCTTTTTAACGCAGACAGGGGAGAACACTGAAGCTTTCTTT
cdr3_aa: CASTFLTQTGENTEAFF

v_call: TRBV20-1
clone_size: few
j_call: TRBJ2-7
d_call: TRBD2
cdr3_nt: TGCAGTGCTGATCAGCGGGGGCGCGACAATGAGCAGTACTTC
cdr3_aa: CSADQRGRDNEQYF

v_call: TRBV4-2
clone_size: few
j_call: TRBJ2-6
d_call: TRBD1
cdr3_nt: TGTGCCAGCAGCCGGGCAGGGGGTGTCTCTGGGGCCAACGTCCTGACTTTC
cdr3_aa: CASSRAGGVSGANVLTF

v_call: TRBV18
clone_size: few
j_call: TRBJ2-7
d_call: -
cdr3_nt: TGTGCCAGCTCACCAGTCGGAGGGACATACTCCTACAATGAGCAGTACTTC
cdr3_aa: CASSPVGGTYSYNEQYF

v_call: TRBV20-1
clone_size: many
j_call: TRBJ2-3
d_call: -
cdr3_nt: TGCAGTGCTAGAGAGGGAGCCACAGATACGCAGTATTTT
cdr3_aa: CSAREGATDTQYF

v_call: TRBV7-3
clone_size: few
j_call: TRBJ2-5
d_call: -
cdr3_nt: TGTGCCAGCAGCTTAAATAGAGGAACCCAAGAGACCCAGTACTTC
cdr3_aa: CASSLNRGTQETQYF

v_call: TRBV7-2
clone_size: -
j_call: TRBJ1-2
d_call: -
cdr3_nt: TGTGCCAGCGGCCCCGGGAACTATGGCTACACCTTC
cdr3_aa: CASGPGNYGYTF

v_call: TRBV12-3/TRBV12-4
clone_size: -
j_call: TRBJ1-6
d_call: -
cdr3_nt: TGTGCCAGCAGCGGGGGCAGGGGCCCGAATTCACCCCTCCACTTT
cdr3_aa: CASSGGRGPNSPLHF

v_call: TRBV9
clone_size: -
j_call: TRBJ1-5
d_call: -
cdr3_nt: TGTGCCAGCAGTGTGGGCGGGAATAGCAATCAGCCCCAGCATTTT
cdr3_aa: CASSVGGNSNQPQHF

v_call: TRBV6-5
clone_size: -
j_call: TRBJ1-1
d_call: TRBD1
cdr3_nt: TGTGCCAGCAGCTCTCGAGGGCCACAGGGGCCCTTGGGCACTGAAGCTTTCTTT
cdr3_aa: CASSSRGPQGPLGTEAFF

v_call: TRBV7-2
clone_size: -
j_call: TRBJ1-1
d_call: -
cdr3_nt: TGTGCCAGCAGCTTAGAAGGAGGGCAGGGAAGCAGAACTGAAGCTTTCTTT
cdr3_aa: CASSLEGGQGSRTEAFF

v_call: TRBV5-1
clone_size: many
j_call: TRBJ2-7
d_call: -
cdr3_nt: TGCGCCAGCAGCCCAGCACAGGGGAGGCAACGCTCCTACGAGCAGTACTTC
cdr3_aa: CASSPAQGRQRSYEQYF

v_call: TRBV5-4
clone_size: -
j_call: TRBJ2-1
d_call: -
cdr3_nt: TGTGCCAGCAGCTTGGGGGGGGGCGTGAGCTCCTACAATGAGCAGTTCTTC
cdr3_aa: CASSLGGGVSSYNEQFF

v_call: TRBV20-1
clone_size: few
j_call: TRBJ1-6
d_call: -
cdr3_nt: TGCAGTGCTAGGGGCATCTCGGGGGTAGCTTCACCCCTCCACTTT
cdr3_aa: CSARGISGVASPLHF

v_call: TRBV6-6
clone_size: -
j_call: TRBJ2-1
d_call: TRBD2
cdr3_nt: TGTGCCGGCAGTGCTCGACTAGCGGCGGACTCCTACAATGAGCAGTTCTTC
cdr3_aa: CAGSARLAADSYNEQFF

v_call: TRBV20-1
clone_size: many
j_call: TRBJ1-2
d_call: -
cdr3_nt: TGCAGTGCTAGAGTCACTCGGGACTCCTTCTATGGCTACACCTTC
cdr3_aa: CSARVTRDSFYGYTF

v_call: TRBV6-5
clone_size: -
j_call: TRBJ2-7
d_call: TRBD1
cdr3_nt: TGTGCCAGCAGTCTGGAACAGGGGGAGGACTACGAGCAGTACTTC
cdr3_aa: CASSLEQGEDYEQYF

v_call: TRBV5-4
clone_size: few
j_call: TRBJ1-2
d_call: -
cdr3_nt: TGTGCCAGCAGCTTGGTCGGTGAAAGGGGCTACACCTTC
cdr3_aa: CASSLVGERGYTF

v_call: TRBV12-3/TRBV12-4
clone_size: -
j_call: TRBJ1-2
d_call: TRBD1
cdr3_nt: TGTGCCAGCAGTTTCAGGGGGTACTATGGCTACACCTTC
cdr3_aa: CASSFRGYYGYTF

v_call: TRBV12-3/TRBV12-4
clone_size: many
j_call: TRBJ1-5
d_call: -
cdr3_nt: TGTGCCAGCAGACCGCGACCTGAGAATCAGCCCCAGCATTTT
cdr3_aa: CASRPRPENQPQHF

v_call: TRBV7-2
clone_size: -
j_call: TRBJ1-1
d_call: -
cdr3_nt: TGTGCCAGCAGCTCTCGACAGGCGGGCACTGAAGCTTTCTTT
cdr3_aa: CASSSRQAGTEAFF

v_call: TRBV3-1
clone_size: few
j_call: TRBJ2-5
d_call: -
cdr3_nt: TGTGCCAGCAAATTTCGAGGTGCTCAAGAGACCCAGTACTTC
cdr3_aa: CASKFRGAQETQYF

v_call: TRBV9
clone_size: -
j_call: TRBJ2-3
d_call: TRBD2
cdr3_nt: TGTGCCAGCAGCGTAGGGCGGGGGGGCCGCACAGATACGCAGTATTTT
cdr3_aa: CASSVGRGGRTDTQYF

v_call: TRBV24-1
clone_size: -
j_call: TRBJ1-5
d_call: TRBD1
cdr3_nt: TGTGCCACCAGTGAACGGGACAGATATCAGCCCCAGCATTTT
cdr3_aa: CATSERDRYQPQHF

v_call: TRBV7-3
clone_size: few
j_call: TRBJ2-3
d_call: -
cdr3_nt: TGTGCCAGCAGCTTCTTTGGGGACGAGACAGATACGCAGTATTTT
cdr3_aa: CASSFFGDETDTQYF

v_call: TRBV4-1
clone_size: -
j_call: TRBJ2-1
d_call: -
cdr3_nt: TGCGCCAGCAGCCAAGTTCACCAACCGAACAGGGAGCAGTTCTTC
cdr3_aa: CASSQVHQPNREQFF

v_call: TRBV10-3
clone_size: few
j_call: TRBJ1-1
d_call: -
cdr3_nt: TGTGCCATCAGTGAAGGACAGCTAAACACTGAAGCTTTCTTT
cdr3_aa: CAISEGQLNTEAFF

v_call: TRBV20-1
clone_size: many
j_call: TRBJ2-5
d_call: -
cdr3_nt: TGCAGTGCTAGAGATATTTCCGGGGGTGAGACCCAGTACTTC
cdr3_aa: CSARDISGGETQYF

v_call: TRBV20-1
clone_size: -
j_call: TRBJ2-2
d_call: -
cdr3_nt: TGCAGTGCTAGAGGGGCGGGATCGAACACCGGGGAGCTGTTTTTT
cdr3_aa: CSARGAGSNTGELFF

v_call: TRBV7-2
clone_size: -
j_call: TRBJ2-3
d_call: -
cdr3_nt: TGTGCCAGCAGCCCGCCGACTAGAGATACGCAGTATTTT
cdr3_aa: CASSPPTRDTQYF

v_call: TRBV4-3
clone_size: -
j_call: TRBJ1-1
d_call: -
cdr3_nt: TGCGCCAGCAGCCAAGGGAGGGAGAACACTGAAGCTTTCTTT
cdr3_aa: CASSQGRENTEAFF

v_call: TRBV20-1
clone_size: -
j_call: TRBJ2-5
d_call: TRBD1
cdr3_nt: TGCAGTGCTGGCGACAGGGGATTAGAGACCCAGTACTTC
cdr3_aa: CSAGDRGLETQYF

v_call: TRBV12-3/TRBV12-4
clone_size: few
j_call: TRBJ2-7
d_call: TRBD2
cdr3_nt: TGTGCCAGCAGTTTAGGGGGGGGGACCCTAAGGCAGTACTTC
cdr3_aa: CASSLGGGTLRQYF

v_call: TRBV12-3/TRBV12-4
clone_size: once
j_call: TRBJ2-3
d_call: -
cdr3_nt: TGTGCCAGCAGTTTAGTGCCCAGGACGCAGTATTTT
cdr3_aa: CASSLVPRTQYF

v_call: TRBV12-3/TRBV12-4
clone_size: -
j_call: TRBJ2-1
d_call: TRBD2
cdr3_nt: TGTGCCAGCAGTCACCCTTTAGCGGGGGGTCCCTACAATGAGCAGTTCTTC
cdr3_aa: CASSHPLAGGPYNEQFF

v_call: TRBV20-1
clone_size: few
j_call: TRBJ2-1
d_call: TRBD1
cdr3_nt: TGCAGTGCTAGAAGAGGGACAGGGGGAGGCAATGAGCAGTTCTTC
cdr3_aa: CSARRGTGGGNEQFF

v_call: TRBV29-1
clone_size: -
j_call: TRBJ1-2
d_call: -
cdr3_nt: TGCAGCGTTGAAGATGACGCAGGGTACTATGGCTACACCTTC
cdr3_aa: CSVEDDAGYYGYTF

v_call: TRBV27
clone_size: -
j_call: TRBJ2-1
d_call: -
cdr3_nt: TGTGCCAGCAGTTTAACAGGGTTAGGGGATTGGGATGAGCAGTTCTTC
cdr3_aa: CASSLTGLGDWDEQFF

v_call: TRBV7-9
clone_size: -
j_call: TRBJ2-5
d_call: TRBD1
cdr3_nt: TGTGCCAGCAGCCCCCCGGACAGGGGAGTAGTTGGGCAGTACTTC
cdr3_aa: CASSPPDRGVVGQYF

v_call: TRBV20-1
clone_size: -
j_call: TRBJ1-5
d_call: -
cdr3_nt: TGCAGTGCTAGTAGGCCCAACGGACATCAGCCCCAGCATTTT
cdr3_aa: CSASRPNGHQPQHF

v_call: TRBV20-1
clone_size: few
j_call: TRBJ2-3
d_call: -
cdr3_nt: TGCAGTGGGTTATCAGCGGGGACACCTCCTAGCACAGATACGCAGTATTTT
cdr3_aa: CSGLSAGTPPSTDTQYF

v_call: TRBV4-3
clone_size: few
j_call: TRBJ2-2
d_call: -
cdr3_nt: TGCGCCAGCAGCCTGCAGGCGGGCCGAGACTTCGGCACCGGGGAGCTGTTTTTT
cdr3_aa: CASSLQAGRDFGTGELFF

v_call: TRBV7-2
clone_size: few
j_call: TRBJ1-5
d_call: -
cdr3_nt: TGTGCCAGCAGCTTACAGACAAGCAATCAGCCCCAGCATTTT
cdr3_aa: CASSLQTSNQPQHF

v_call: TRBV12-3/TRBV12-4
clone_size: -
j_call: TRBJ2-3
d_call: TRBD1
cdr3_nt: TGTGCCAGCCTAGGTCAGGGGGCACGCACAGATACGCAGTATTTT
cdr3_aa: CASLGQGARTDTQYF

v_call: TRBV29-1
clone_size: -
j_call: TRBJ2-6
d_call: -
cdr3_nt: TGCAGCGTTGGTCACTCTGGGGCCAACGTCCTGACTTTC
cdr3_aa: CSVGHSGANVLTF

v_call: TRBV20-1
clone_size: few
j_call: TRBJ2-5
d_call: TRBD1
cdr3_nt: TGCAGTGCCCCTACTTATGGACAGGGGAAAGAGACCCAGTACTTC
cdr3_aa: CSAPTYGQGKETQYF